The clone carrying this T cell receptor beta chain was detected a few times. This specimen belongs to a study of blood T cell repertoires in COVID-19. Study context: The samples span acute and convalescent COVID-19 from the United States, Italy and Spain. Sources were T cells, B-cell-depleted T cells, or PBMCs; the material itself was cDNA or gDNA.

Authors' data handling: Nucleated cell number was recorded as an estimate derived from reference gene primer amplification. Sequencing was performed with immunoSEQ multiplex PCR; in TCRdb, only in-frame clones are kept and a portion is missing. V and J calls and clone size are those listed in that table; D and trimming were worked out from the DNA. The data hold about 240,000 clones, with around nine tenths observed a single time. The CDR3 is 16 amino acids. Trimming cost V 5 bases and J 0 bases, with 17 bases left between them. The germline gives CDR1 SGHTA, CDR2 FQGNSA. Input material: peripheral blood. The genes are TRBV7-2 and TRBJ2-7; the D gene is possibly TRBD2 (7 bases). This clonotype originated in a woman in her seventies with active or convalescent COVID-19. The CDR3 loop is CASSDRRGGSSYEQYF. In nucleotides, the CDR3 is TGTGCCAGCAGCGACCGCAGGGGCGGGAGCTCCTACGAGCAGTACTTC.